Each of the 23 T cell receptor beta chains below was sequenced from the same sample in a study of cytomegalovirus exposure and HLA in healthy donors. The repertoire was sequenced with immunoSEQ multiplex PCR; TCRdb's copy has only in-frame clones and lacks some. The table shows about 60,000 clones, with approximately 96% occurring only once. Material for sequencing was PBMCs. The receptor source for this set is a man aged 18 to 29 in good health and CMV-seronegative.

V usage is TRBV6-1 and J usage is TRBJ2-5; D is unresolved. CDR1 MNHNS and CDR2 SASEGT come from the germline V gene. With 4 bases removed from V and 2 bases from J, the gap between germline ends came to 17 bases. The CDR3 loop spans 16 amino acids. CDR3 nucleotides: TGTGCCAGCAGTGTTCCCCGCGGCGCCATTCAAGAGACCCAGTACTTC. This codes for CASSVPRGAIQETQYF.

The chain has TRBV2 and TRBJ1-6; TRBD1 agrees at 9 bases. Unmatched junction bases numbered 4, after V lost 5 bases and J lost 5 bases. The germline gives CDR1 SNHLY, CDR2 FYNNEI. CDR3 size: 15 residues. Here the CDR3 DNA reads TGTGCCAGCAGTCAAGGGACAGGGAATAATTCACCCCTCCACTTT. Protein: CASSQGTGNNSPLHF.

The chain uses TRBV9 and TRBJ2-2; a possible D gene is TRBD2 (5 bases). Trimming took off 4 bases at V and 1 base at J, with 11 bases between the two ends. CDR1 and CDR2 (germline): SGDLS, YYNGEE. This CDR3 has 15 residues. In DNA, the CDR3 is TGTGCCAGCAGCCGTTTTAGCGAGAACACCGGGGAGCTGTTTTTT. This translates into CASSRFSENTGELFF. Full variable domain (outside the CDR3, taken from reference TRBV9 and TRBJ2-2): DSGVTQTPKHLITATGQRVTLRCSPRSGDLSVYWYQQSLDQGLQFLIQYYNGEERAKGNILERFSAQQFPDLHSELNLSSLELGDSALYFCASSRFSENTGELFFGEGSRLTVL.

This sequence joins TRBV10-2 and TRBJ1-1; weak D call: TRBD1 (5 bases). Germline CDR1 WSHSY, CDR2 SAAADI. This CDR3 is built from 13 residues. Deletions cut 5 bases from V and 5 bases from J, with 12 bases between. CDR3 nucleotides: TGCGCCAGCAGTCAGATAGGACAAACTGAAGCTTTCTTT. Its protein product is CASSQIGQTEAFF.

This chain joins TRBV7-2 and TRBJ2-1; 7 bases fit TRBD2. Germline CDR1 and CDR2: SGHTA and FQGNSA. The CDR3 covers 16 residues. Trimming took 5 bases from V and 5 from J; bases not matched to a gene: 12. Written as DNA, the CDR3 is TGTGCCAGCAGCCGTCCAATGACTAGCAGCGACAATGAGCAGTTCTTC. Translation: CASSRPMTSSDNEQFF. Complete variable domain (other parts from reference TRBV7-2 and TRBJ2-1): GAGVSQSPSNKVTEKGKDVELRCDPISGHTALYWYRQSLGQGLEFLIYFQGNSAPDKSGLPSDRFSAERTGGSVSTLTIQRTQQEDSAVYLCASSRPMTSSDNEQFFGPGTRLTVL.

This clone was recorded only once. V is TRBV28 and J is TRBJ2-7, with 13 bases fitting TRBD2. V shed 5 bases and J 5 bases; nucleotides not matched to a gene: 9. This CDR3 contains 16 residues. In germline, CDR1 is MDHEN, CDR2 SYDVKM. The CDR3 reads CASSPEGLAGTDEQYF. The CDR3 DNA follows: TGTGCCAGCAGTCCGGAGGGACTAGCGGGAACGGACGAGCAGTACTTC.

This chain joins TRBV28 and TRBJ2-7, with 8 positions matching TRBD1. Trimming removed 5 bases from V and 6 bases from J; junction bases left unmatched: 9. The CDR3 contains 14 residues. CDR1 MDHEN and CDR2 SYDVKM come from the germline V gene. CDR3 in DNA: TGTGCCAGCAGTCTAGGGGGGACAGGCTCCGAGCAGTACTTC. This encodes CASSLGGTGSEQYF.

The chain uses TRBV7-2 and TRBJ2-5; perhaps TRBD2 as D (6 bases). The CDR3 runs 14 residues. The germline V gene has CDR1 SGHTA and CDR2 FQGNSA. Trimming shortened V by 0 bases and J by 5 bases, and 10 bases separated the two germline ends. CDR3 in amino acids: CASSLAEGLETQYF. CDR3 in DNA: TGTGCCAGCAGCTTAGCGGAGGGCCTGGAGACCCAGTACTTC.

This chain joins TRBV6-4 and TRBJ2-1; 10 nucleotides align to TRBD1. The V gene's germline CDR1 is MRHNA and CDR2 SNTAGT. V trimming: 2 bases; J trimming: 9 bases; junction bases outside the gene matches: 4. The CDR3 extends over 14 amino acids. CDR3 loop: CASSDGTGASEQFF. As DNA, the CDR3 is TGTGCCAGCAGTGACGGGACAGGGGCTAGTGAGCAGTTCTTC.

The V gene is TRBV6-5, the J gene TRBJ2-3; TRBD2 matches 9 bases. The CDR3 is 15 amino acids. J gave up 7 bases and V 9 bases, and 14 bases lay outside the gene matches. Germline loops: CDR1 MNHEY, CDR2 SVGAGI. CDR3 nucleotide sequence: TGTGCCAGTTCATACGATGGGCTAGCGGGGAATACGCAGTATTTT. It is translated as CASSYDGLAGNTQYF.

The chain links TRBV28 to TRBJ2-1; 8 bases are shared with TRBD2. The germline CDR1 and CDR2 sequences are MDHEN and SYDVKM. With 7 bases clipped from V and 0 bases from J, the junction kept 11 bases outside the gene matches. CDR3 size: 17 residues. CDR3 coding DNA: TGTGCCAGCAACACTAAACTAGCGGTTTTCTCCTACAATGAGCAGTTCTTC. It codes for CASNTKLAVFSYNEQFF.

V is TRBV28 and J is TRBJ1-2, with D maybe TRBD1 (5 bases). The CDR3 covers 12 residues. Germline CDR1 MDHEN, CDR2 SYDVKM. V lost 5 bases, J lost 5 bases, and 9 bases lay in between. DNA of the CDR3: TGTGCCAGCAGTGGGACTGATTATGGCTACACCTTC. Its translation is CASSGTDYGYTF.

This clone appeared a single time. This rearrangement joins TRBV4-1 to TRBJ1-5; D is possibly TRBD1 (6 bases). CDR3 length: 16 amino acids. The germline V gene encodes CDR1 MGHRA and CDR2 YSYEKL. The V and J ends lost 0 bases and 3 bases respectively, with 12 bases between them. The CDR3 bases are TGCGCCAGCAGCCAAGAGGGGGGGGCTGTCAATCAGCCCCAGCATTTT. Its translation: CASSQEGGAVNQPQHF.

This chain links TRBV28 with TRBJ1-2, with D perhaps matching TRBD1 (5 bases). The V gene's germline CDR1 is MDHEN and CDR2 SYDVKM. CDR3 length equals 16 residues. The V gene lost 6 bases and the J gene lost 4 bases, with 21 bases spanning the gap. CDR3 nucleotide sequence: TGTGCCAGCAGCCCCCACTTCGGGGGAAGGAGCTATGGCTACACCTTC. This translates into CASSPHFGGRSYGYTF.

This chain links TRBV4-1 with TRBJ2-2, with 8 bases lining up with TRBD1. V was clipped by 1 base and J by 7 bases; unmatched bases: 8. Germline V gene lookup returns CDR1 MGHRA and CDR2 YSYEKL. CDR3 length equals 16 residues. The CDR3 spells CASSQVSGGFVGELFF. The CDR3 coding sequence is TGCGCCAGCAGCCAAGTTTCAGGGGGCTTCGTCGGGGAGCTGTTTTTT.

V gene TRBV19 combines with J gene TRBJ2-7; 8 bases fit TRBD1. Trimming cost V 2 bases and J 2 bases; bases outside gene matches: 2. The CDR3 length is 14 residues. The germline V gene has CDR1 LNHDA and CDR2 SQIVND (reference sequence). CDR3 sequence: CASSITGGPYEQYF. CDR3 nucleotides: TGTGCCAGTAGTATAACAGGGGGGCCCTACGAGCAGTACTTC.

The chain employs TRBV13 and TRBJ2-3, with a possible D match to TRBD2 (5 bases). Trimming pared 5 bases from V and 0 bases from J, leaving 18 bases between. The germline gives CDR1 PRHDT, CDR2 FYEKMQ (reference sequence). The CDR3 runs 17 residues. The CDR3 nucleotides read TGTGCCAGCAGCGAAGAAGGGAGTCTAAGAAGCACAGATACGCAGTATTTT. It encodes CASSEEGSLRSTDTQYF.

The chain couples TRBV10-1 to TRBJ1-4; 10 nucleotides align to TRBD1. J gave up 2 bases and V 7 bases, and 13 bases lay outside the gene matches. CDR1 and CDR2 from the germline V gene are WNHNN and SYGVQD (reference sequence). The CDR3 consists of 18 residues. CDR3 bases: TGCGCCAGCAAATCGGACAGGGGGAGGGACGGCACTAATGAAAAACTGTTTTTT. Amino acids: CASKSDRGRDGTNEKLFF.

The rearrangement joins TRBV6-1 to TRBJ1-1; 12 bases match TRBD1. CDR3 length: 17 amino acids. From germline, CDR1 is MNHNS and CDR2 SASEGT. Unmatched junction bases numbered 5, after V lost 3 bases and J lost 0 bases. The CDR3 bases are TGTGCCAGCAGTGAGGGGACAGGGGGCGGATTGAACACTGAAGCTTTCTTT. Translating gives CASSEGTGGGLNTEAFF.

The rearrangement joins TRBV7-2 to TRBJ2-1; 8 bases are shared with TRBD1. The V segment lost 5 bases and the J segment 9 bases; nucleotides outside the gene matches: 12. Germline V gives CDR1 SGHTA, CDR2 FQGNSA. The CDR3 length is 15 residues. This CDR3 reads CASSLTGRGLSEQFF. The CDR3 region has the DNA TGTGCCAGCAGCCTAACCGGCAGGGGGCTAAGTGAGCAGTTCTTC.

The rearrangement joins TRBV9 to TRBJ2-7; 7 bases are a match to TRBD2. Germline values: CDR1 SGDLS, CDR2 YYNGEE. This CDR3 comprises 15 residues. V was pared by 0 bases and J by 0 bases, with 3 bases of the junction left unmatched. This CDR3 reads CASSVGAGNSYEQYF. CDR3 sequence (DNA): TGTGCCAGCAGCGTAGGAGCGGGGAACTCCTACGAGCAGTACTTC.

The J gene is TRBJ2-7, the V gene TRBV15, with 7 bases that match TRBD2. Germline CDR1 is LNHNV and CDR2 is YYDKDF (reference sequence). V dropped 1 base and J dropped 2; count of bases not matched to a gene: 8. This CDR3 region has 16 residues. DNA of the CDR3: TGTGCCACCAGCAGAGGTGGTCTAGCGGAGACCTACGAGCAGTACTTC. Amino acid sequence: CATSRGGLAETYEQYF.

This clone has only a few counts. The chain has TRBV5-1 and TRBJ2-7, with 10 bases lining up with TRBD2. J gave up 7 bases and V 4 bases, and 14 bases lay outside the gene matches. Looked up from germline, CDR1 is SGHRS and CDR2 is YFSETQ. This CDR3 contains 16 residues. The CDR3 DNA follows: TGCGCCAGCAGCCCACTAAAGCGGGAGGGCGGGATGGAGCAGTACTTC. Its translation is CASSPLKREGGMEQYF.